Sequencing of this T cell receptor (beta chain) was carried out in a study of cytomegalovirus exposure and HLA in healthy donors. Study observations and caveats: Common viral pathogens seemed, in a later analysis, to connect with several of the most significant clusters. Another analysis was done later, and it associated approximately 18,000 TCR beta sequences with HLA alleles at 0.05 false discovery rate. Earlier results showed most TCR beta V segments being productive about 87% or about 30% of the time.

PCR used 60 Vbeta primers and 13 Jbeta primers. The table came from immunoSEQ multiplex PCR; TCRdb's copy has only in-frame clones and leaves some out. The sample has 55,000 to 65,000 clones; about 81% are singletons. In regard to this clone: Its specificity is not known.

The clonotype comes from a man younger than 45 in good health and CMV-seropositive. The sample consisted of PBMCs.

DNA for the CDR3: TGTGCCAGCGGCAAGGGGTGGGTTCAGCCCCAGCATTTT. Its protein product is CASGKGWVQPQHF. J is TRBJ1-5 and V is TRBV28; D perhaps matches TRBD1 (5 bases). The CDR3 is 13 amino acids. Germline CDR1 and CDR2: MDHEN and SYDVKM. The V gene lost 8 bases and the J gene lost 6 bases, with 14 bases spanning the gap.